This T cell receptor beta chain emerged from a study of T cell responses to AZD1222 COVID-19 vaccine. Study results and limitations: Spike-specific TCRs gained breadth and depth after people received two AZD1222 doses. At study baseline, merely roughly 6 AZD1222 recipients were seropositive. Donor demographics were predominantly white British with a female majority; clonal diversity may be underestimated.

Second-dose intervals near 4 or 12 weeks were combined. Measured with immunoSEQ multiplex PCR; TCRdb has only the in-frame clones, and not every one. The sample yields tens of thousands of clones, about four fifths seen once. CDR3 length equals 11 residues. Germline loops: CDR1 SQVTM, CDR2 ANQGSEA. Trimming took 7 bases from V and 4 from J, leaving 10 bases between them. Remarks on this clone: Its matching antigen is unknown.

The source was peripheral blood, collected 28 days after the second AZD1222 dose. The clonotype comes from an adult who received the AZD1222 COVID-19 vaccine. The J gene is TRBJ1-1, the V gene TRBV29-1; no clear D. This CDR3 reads CSAHKGTEAFF. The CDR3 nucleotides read TGCAGCGCCCACAAGGGCACTGAAGCTTTCTTT. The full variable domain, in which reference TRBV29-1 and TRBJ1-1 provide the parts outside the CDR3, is SAVISQKPSRDICQRGTSLTIQCQVDSQVTMMFWYRQQPGQSLTLIATANQGSEATYESGFVIDKFPISRPNLTFSTLTVSNMSPEDSSIYLCSAHKGTEAFFGQGTRLTVV.